This passage covers 9 T cell receptor beta chains from one sample sequenced in a study of CD8 T cells in Susac syndrome (dated by TCRdb to between 2018 and 2021). Libraries were prepared through the immunoSEQ multiplex PCR assay. RNA was extracted using the RNeasy kit, and roughly 0.45 to 1 microgram was reverse transcribed with random hexamers. TCRdb reanalyzed the raw reads on its own, using fastp at Q25 for trimming and MiXCR for clone calling, and kept in-frame beta chains. Merged by CDR3 protein, the rows form single entries marked with the most common genes and DNA. This sample has over 100,000 distinct CDR3 sequences in its table, and about 90% of those were observed once. About 0.11% of the sample belongs to the ten largest clones. The sample consisted of CD8+ T cells from PBMCs. Source of these receptors: a human donor in good health.

V gene TRBV20-1 combines with J gene TRBJ2-7; D is possibly TRBD1 (5 bases). The germline V gene encodes CDR1 DFQATT and CDR2 SNEGSKA (reference sequence). The CDR3 totals 13 residues. V was trimmed by 3 bases and J by 2 bases, leaving 11 bases between them. This CDR3 is CSASSPQAYEQYF. The CDR3 coding sequence is TGCAGTGCTAGCTCCCCACAGGCCTACGAGCAGTACTTC.

The chain carries TRBV6-1 and TRBJ2-1, with D tentatively TRBD1 or TRBD2 (5 bases each). Trimming left V 5 bases short and J 2 bases short, with 28 bases between. Germline CDR1 is MNHNS and CDR2 is SASEGT. The CDR3 sequence is 20 residues long. The CDR3 loop is CASSQPPDRDPLEAYNEQFF. For the CDR3, the DNA is TGTGCCAGCAGTCAACCCCCGGACCGGGACCCTCTAGAAGCCTACAATGAGCAGTTCTTC.

This sequence joins TRBV20-1 and TRBJ2-5; 7 bases fit TRBD1. J was trimmed by 7 bases and V by 4 bases; bases with no gene match: 12. Germline V gene data show CDR1 as DFQATT and CDR2 as SNEGSKA (reference sequence). The CDR3 consists of 14 residues. The CDR3 sequence: CSATTGARRGTQYF. DNA of the CDR3: TGCAGTGCTACAACAGGGGCCCGACGGGGGACCCAGTACTTC.

CDR3 in amino acids: CASSYRHTGGPTSEQYF. CDR3 nucleotides: TGTGCCAGCAGTTACAGGCACACGGGGGGGCCCACCAGCGAGCAGTACTTC. The chain joins TRBV6-5 to TRBJ2-7, with TRBD2 matching 8 bases. The CDR3 has 17 residues. V trimming: 2 bases; J trimming: 6 bases; junction bases outside the gene matches: 15. From germline, CDR1 is MNHEY and CDR2 SVGAGI.

V usage is TRBV7-9 and J usage is TRBJ1-1; D remains unclear. CDR3 length: 11 amino acids. From germline, CDR1 is SEHNR and CDR2 FQNEAQ (reference sequence). The V end lost 7 bases, the J end lost 4 bases, and 7 bases lay between the germline ends. CDR3 amino acids: CASTPGTEAFF. As DNA, the CDR3 is TGTGCCAGCACCCCTGGCACTGAAGCTTTCTTT.

CDR3 nucleotides: TGTGCCAGCAGCAATAATGAAAAACTGTTTTTT. This translates into CASSNNEKLFF. The chain carries TRBV13 and TRBJ1-4, with D uncertain. The CDR3 loop spans 11 amino acids. Trimming pared 5 bases from V and 4 bases from J, leaving 2 bases between. Germline CDR1 is PRHDT and CDR2 is FYEKMQ (reference sequence). Full variable domain (missing parts from reference TRBV13 and TRBJ1-4): AAGVIQSPRHLIKEKRETATLKCYPIPRHDTVYWYQQGPGQDPQFLISFYEKMQSDKGSIPDRFSAQQFSDYHSELNMSSLELGDSALYFCASSNNEKLFFGSGTQLSVL.

The gene calls are TRBV29-1 and TRBJ1-1; D gene unclear. The germline gives CDR1 SQVTM, CDR2 ANQGSEA. Between the trimmed V and J ends, which lost 7 bases and 0 bases, there was a span of 9 bases. This CDR3 comprises 12 residues. The CDR3 loop reads CSAEAMNTEAFF. CDR3 nucleotide sequence: TGCAGCGCAGAGGCTATGAACACTGAAGCTTTCTTT. Full variable domain (outside the CDR3, taken from reference TRBV29-1 and TRBJ1-1): SAVISQKPSRDICQRGTSLTIQCQVDSQVTMMFWYRQQPGQSLTLIATANQGSEATYESGFVIDKFPISRPNLTFSTLTVSNMSPEDSSIYLCSAEAMNTEAFFGQGTRLTVV.

The chain recombines TRBV2 with TRBJ1-1; tentatively, D is TRBD1 (6 bases). CDR1 is SNHLY and CDR2 is FYNNEI in the germline V gene. There are 14 residues in the CDR3. V lost 9 bases, J lost 1 base, and 15 bases lay in between. This CDR3 reads CARGWGPSNTEAFF. The CDR3 nucleotides are TGTGCCAGGGGATGGGGGCCGTCGAACACTGAAGCTTTCTTT.

The V call is TRBV7-2, the J call TRBJ2-7; no reliable D call. The V and J ends lost 2 bases and 2 bases respectively, with 10 bases between them. The germline CDR1 and CDR2 sequences are SGHTA and FQGNSA. The CDR3 covers 14 residues. As DNA, the CDR3 is TGTGCCAGCAGCTTAAGTTCGTGGGCCTACGAGCAGTACTTC. This sequence encodes CASSLSSWAYEQYF.